This T cell receptor beta chain is drawn from a study of response to subunit inactivated influenza vaccine. General study findings and limits: Authors suggested each seasonal flu vaccination may recruit only limited numbers of new T cells.

The germline V gene encodes CDR1 LGHDT and CDR2 YNNKEL (reference sequence). The CDR3 is made up of 14 amino acids. Between the trimmed V and J ends, which lost 5 bases and 3 bases, there was a span of 13 bases. This clonotype was detected a few times. The antigen is undetermined. Via MiXCR, TCRdb re-called the RT-PCR reads, giving one row per CDR3 protein. The sample lists hundreds of thousands of distinct CDR3 sequences, around 11% occurring once. These data are also associated with another study on T cells expressing NK-cell markers. From that report: A 5'RACE template switching approach incorporating UMIs was used to make TCR beta cDNA. Repertoire data for TCR beta were derived from sorted T cells (CD3+CD56+NKG2C+, CD3+CD56+NKG2C- and CD3+CD56-NKG2C+). Serological testing identified most of the eight sequenced donors as HCMV-seropositive and one as seronegative. The contribution of dominant NKG2C+ clonotypes to CD8+ T cells in roughly six donors was roughly 1.0-7.5%.

Sequenced material: PBMCs from blood, taken on the day of vaccination. The chain uses TRBV3-1 and TRBJ2-5; D is perhaps TRBD1 or TRBD2 (5 bases each). This TCR was sampled from a man aged 50-60 years who received an inactivated influenza vaccine. The DNA of the CDR3 is TGTGCCAGCAGCAGCCGGGGCCTGAAAGAGACCCAGTACTTC. The encoded protein is CASSSRGLKETQYF.